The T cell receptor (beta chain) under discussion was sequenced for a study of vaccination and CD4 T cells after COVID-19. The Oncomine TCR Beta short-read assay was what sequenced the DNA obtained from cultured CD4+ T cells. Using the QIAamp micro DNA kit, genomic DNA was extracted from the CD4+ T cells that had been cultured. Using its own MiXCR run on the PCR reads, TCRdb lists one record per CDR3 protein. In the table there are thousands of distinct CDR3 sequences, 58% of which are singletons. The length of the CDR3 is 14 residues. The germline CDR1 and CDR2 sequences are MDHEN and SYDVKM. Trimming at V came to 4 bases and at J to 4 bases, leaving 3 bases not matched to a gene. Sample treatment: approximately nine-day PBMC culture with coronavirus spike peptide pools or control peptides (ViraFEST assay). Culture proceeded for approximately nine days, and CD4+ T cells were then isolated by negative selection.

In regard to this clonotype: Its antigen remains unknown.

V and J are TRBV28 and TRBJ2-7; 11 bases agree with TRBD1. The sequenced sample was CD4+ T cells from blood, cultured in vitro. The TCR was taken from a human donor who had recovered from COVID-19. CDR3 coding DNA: TGTGCCAGCAGTTGGACAGGGGGCAGGTACGAGCAGTACTTC. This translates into CASSWTGGRYEQYF.